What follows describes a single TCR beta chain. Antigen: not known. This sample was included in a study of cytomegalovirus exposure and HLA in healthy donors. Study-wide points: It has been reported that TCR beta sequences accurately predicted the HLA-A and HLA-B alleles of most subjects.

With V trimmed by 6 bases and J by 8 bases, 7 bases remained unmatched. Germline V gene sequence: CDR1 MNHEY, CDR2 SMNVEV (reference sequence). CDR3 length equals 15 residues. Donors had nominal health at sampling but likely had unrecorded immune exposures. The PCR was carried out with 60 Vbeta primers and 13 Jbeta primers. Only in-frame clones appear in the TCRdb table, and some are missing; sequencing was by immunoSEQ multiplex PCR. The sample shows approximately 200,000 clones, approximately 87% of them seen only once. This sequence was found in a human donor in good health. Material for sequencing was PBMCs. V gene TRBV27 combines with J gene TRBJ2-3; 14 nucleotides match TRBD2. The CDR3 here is CASSAGTSGSVTQYF. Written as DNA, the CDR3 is TGTGCCAGCAGCGCCGGGACTAGCGGGAGCGTTACGCAGTATTTT.